The 6 T cell receptor beta chains in this list originate from one sample, sequenced in a study of OX40 agonist ivuxolimab in advanced cancers. The repertoire was sequenced with immunoSEQ multiplex PCR; TCRdb's copy has only in-frame clones and lacks some. The sample has fewer than 20,000 clones, 80% to 90% seen once. The input for sequencing was CD4+ or CD8+ T cells sorted from blood, taken in a trial of the OX40 agonist ivuxolimab. These receptors were obtained from an adult with an advanced solid tumor such as melanoma, head and neck, liver or kidney cancer.

The rearrangement links TRBV2 to TRBJ2-7; D is uncertain. Germline assignment: CDR1 SNHLY and CDR2 FYNNEI. The CDR3 is made up of 15 amino acids. The V end lost 2 bases, the J end lost 0 bases, and 11 bases lay between the germline ends. The CDR3 DNA reads as TGTGCCAGCAGTGAAAGGGCAGAATTCTCCTACGAGCAGTACTTC. This translates into CASSERAEFSYEQYF.

This chain uses TRBV5-6 with TRBJ2-1; TRBD1 is a possible D gene (5 bases). The CDR3 consists of 13 residues. V lost 4 bases, J lost 8 bases, and 13 bases lay in between. The germline CDR1 and CDR2 sequences are SGHDT and YYEEEE. The CDR3 loop is CASSAQGIDEQFF. The CDR3 DNA reads as TGTGCCAGCAGCGCCCAGGGAATAGATGAGCAGTTCTTC.

The J gene is TRBJ2-2, the V gene TRBV4-1; the D is unclear. The ends were cut back, 7 bases at V and 4 bases at J, with 10 bases in the middle. Germline assignment: CDR1 MGHRA and CDR2 YSYEKL. This CDR3 has 13 residues. This CDR3 reads CASNEKGTGELFF. Written as DNA, the CDR3 is TGCGCCAGCAACGAGAAGGGCACCGGGGAGCTGTTTTTT.

This chain connects TRBV11-1 to TRBJ2-5, with TRBD2 as a possible D gene (6 bases). From germline, CDR1 is SGHAT and CDR2 FQDESV (reference sequence). CDR3 length: 13 amino acids. Trimming left V 3 bases short and J 5 bases short, with 10 bases between. This chain's CDR3 is CASSFREEETQYF. The CDR3 DNA reads TGTGCCAGCAGCTTCAGGGAGGAGGAGACCCAGTACTTC.

This rearrangement joins TRBV7-8 to TRBJ1-1; 9 bases align to TRBD1. The germline V gene has CDR1 SGHVS and CDR2 FQNEAQ. J gave up 1 base and V 1 base, and 7 bases lay outside the gene matches. The CDR3 loop spans 17 amino acids. The CDR3 reads CASSLDRPTGGNTEAFF. The CDR3 coding sequence is TGTGCCAGCAGCTTAGATAGACCGACAGGGGGGAACACTGAAGCTTTCTTT.

The chain links TRBV2 to TRBJ2-6; 11 positions agree with TRBD2. The length of the CDR3 is 16 residues. Germline V gene data show CDR1 as SNHLY and CDR2 as FYNNEI. J lost 3 bases, V lost 7 bases, and 5 bases had no gene match. This CDR3 is CASIGSGRGGANVLTF. CDR3 DNA sequence: TGTGCCAGCATAGGTAGCGGGAGGGGTGGGGCCAACGTCCTGACTTTC.